Listed below are T cell receptor beta chains from one sample, sequenced in a study of T cells expressing NK-cell markers. From its re-call of the 5' RACE reads, TCRdb lists each CDR3 protein once, without DNA. In all, the sample yields about 430,000 distinct CDR3 sequences. Sequenced sample: blood T cells: a sorted CD56 or NKG2C T cell subset, CD4+ or CD8+ T cells, or bulk PBMC T cells (not recorded which). The source of these receptors is a woman aged 50 to 60 in good health. The CDR3 runs from the conserved cysteine through the conserved F or W.

v_call,j_call,cdr3_aa
TRBV3-1,TRBJ2-3,CASSQNLAGVDTQYF
TRBV9,TRBJ1-2,CASSGTQGPYGYTF
TRBV12-3/TRBV12-4,TRBJ1-5,CASTPGGAGNQPQHF
TRBV9,TRBJ2-1,CASSVGPDLSRNEQFF
TRBV10-3,TRBJ2-1,CAITSGRDNEQFF
TRBV6-1,TRBJ2-2,CALTREAPGELFF
TRBV12-3/TRBV12-4,TRBJ1-4,CASSPRSYEKLFF
TRBV7-9,TRBJ2-5,CASEAGTPETQYF
TRBV5-1,TRBJ1-1,CASSLRQGTEAFF
TRBV6-5,TRBJ2-7,CASSYTGLAGLYEQYF
TRBV24-1,TRBJ2-1,CATSDRGGVEQFF
TRBV6-5,TRBJ2-5,CASSYSGAPQETQYF
TRBV5-1,TRBJ1-3,CASSLEGADGNTIYF
TRBV19,TRBJ1-5,CASSGEKGNSNQPQHF
TRBV7-3,TRBJ1-2,CASSHSVSYGYTF
TRBV6-2/TRBV6-3,TRBJ2-2,CASTSIDTGELFF
TRBV4-1,TRBJ2-1,CASSQGIGQNEQFF
TRBV15,TRBJ2-1,CATQSRASAYNEQFF
TRBV2,TRBJ1-1,CARNLAGNTEAFF
TRBV5-1,TRBJ2-1,CASSMASGRASGYNEQFF
TRBV9,TRBJ1-3,CASSSPGGANTIYF
TRBV30,TRBJ2-3,CAWKGVIDTQYF
TRBV6-5,TRBJ2-1,CASMVLAGGEQFF
TRBV18,TRBJ2-1,CASSTLAGDEQFF
TRBV12-3/TRBV12-4,TRBJ2-1,CASSPRRGTSSYNEQFF
TRBV4-1,TRBJ2-2,CASSLAGGRTGELFF
TRBV7-9,TRBJ1-1,CASSTQPRGQAFF
TRBV20-1,TRBJ2-1,CSAEDQDNEQFF
TRBV11-2,TRBJ1-2,CASSPSAKGGGYTF
TRBV5-1,TRBJ2-7,CASSLLGDFSYEQYF
TRBV5-1,TRBJ1-6,CASSFGQDNSPLHF
TRBV11-2,TRBJ2-1,CASSLVRGRASHEQFF
TRBV4-1,TRBJ2-3,CASSGSGGNTDTQYF
TRBV27,TRBJ2-5,CASSLKGRGAQIQETQYF
TRBV24-1,TRBJ1-2,CATSESRDSLFYGYTF
TRBV16,TRBJ1-4,CASSQSSIRTAVF
TRBV5-1,TRBJ2-5,CASSDRQGYQETQYF
TRBV7-9,TRBJ2-1,CASSRTENYNEQFF
TRBV14,TRBJ2-1,CASSPGGQGGYEQFF
TRBV11-2,TRBJ2-1,CASRDLAGGAYNEQFF